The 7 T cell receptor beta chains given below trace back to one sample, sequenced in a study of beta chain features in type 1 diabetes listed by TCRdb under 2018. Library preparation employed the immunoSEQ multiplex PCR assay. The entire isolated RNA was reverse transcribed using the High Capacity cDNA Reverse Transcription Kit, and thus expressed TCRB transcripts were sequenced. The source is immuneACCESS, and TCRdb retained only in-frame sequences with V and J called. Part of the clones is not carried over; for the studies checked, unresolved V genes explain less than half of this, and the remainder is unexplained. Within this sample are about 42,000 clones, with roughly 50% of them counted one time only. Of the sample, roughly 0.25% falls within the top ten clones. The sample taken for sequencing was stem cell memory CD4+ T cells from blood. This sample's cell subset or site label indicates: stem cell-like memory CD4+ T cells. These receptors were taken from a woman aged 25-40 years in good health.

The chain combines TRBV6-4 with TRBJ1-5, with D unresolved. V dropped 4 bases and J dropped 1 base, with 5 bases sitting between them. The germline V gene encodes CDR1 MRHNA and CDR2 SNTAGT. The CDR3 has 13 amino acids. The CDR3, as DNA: TGTGCCAGCAGTGCTGAGAGCAATCAGCCCCAGCATTTT. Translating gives CASSAESNQPQHF.

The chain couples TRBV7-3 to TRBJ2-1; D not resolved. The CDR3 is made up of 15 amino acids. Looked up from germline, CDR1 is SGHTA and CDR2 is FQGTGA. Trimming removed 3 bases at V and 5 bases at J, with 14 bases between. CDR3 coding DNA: TGTGCCAGCAGCTTGGGCAAAAGTAAGGACAATGAGCAGTTCTTC. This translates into CASSLGKSKDNEQFF.

CDR3 coding DNA: TGTGCCAGCTCACCCGGTGCGGTTCGTGGCACTGAAGCTTTCTTT. Translation: CASSPGAVRGTEAFF. This chain joins TRBV18 and TRBJ1-1; no firm D call. Germline CDR1 is KGHSH and CDR2 is LQKENI. The V gene lost 3 bases and the J gene lost 4 bases, with 15 bases spanning the gap. This CDR3 is 15 amino acids long.

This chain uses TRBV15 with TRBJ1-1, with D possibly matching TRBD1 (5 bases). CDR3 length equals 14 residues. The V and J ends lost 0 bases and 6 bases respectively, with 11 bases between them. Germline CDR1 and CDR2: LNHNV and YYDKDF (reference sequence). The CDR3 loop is CATSRDRGGAEAFF. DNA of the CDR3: TGTGCCACCAGCAGAGATAGGGGAGGGGCTGAAGCTTTCTTT.

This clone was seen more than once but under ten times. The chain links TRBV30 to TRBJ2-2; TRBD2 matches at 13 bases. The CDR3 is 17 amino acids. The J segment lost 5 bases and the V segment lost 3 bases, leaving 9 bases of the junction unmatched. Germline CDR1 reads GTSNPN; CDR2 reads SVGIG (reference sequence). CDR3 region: CAWSAGLAGVGTGELFF. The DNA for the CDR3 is TGTGCCTGGAGCGCTGGACTAGCGGGAGTGGGTACCGGGGAGCTGTTTTTT. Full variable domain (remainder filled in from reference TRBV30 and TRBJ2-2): SQTIHQWPATLVQPVGSPLSLECTVEGTSNPNLYWYRQAAGRGLQLLFYSVGIGQISSEVPQNLSASRPQDRQFILSSKKLLLSDSGFYLCAWSAGLAGVGTGELFFGEGSRLTVL.

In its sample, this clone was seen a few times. The CDR3 loop reads CASSDGQGYEQYF. CDR3 nucleotides: TGCGCCAGCAGCGACGGACAGGGCTACGAGCAGTACTTC. V usage is TRBV5-1 and J usage is TRBJ2-7, with 8 bases identical to TRBD1. The ends lost 4 bases at V and 3 bases at J; junction bases unmatched: 3. CDR3 length: 13 amino acids. In germline, CDR1 is SGHRS, CDR2 YFSETQ. Combining the CDR3 with reference TRBV5-1 and TRBJ2-7 gives the whole variable domain KAGVTQTPRYLIKTRGQQVTLSCSPISGHRSVSWYQQTPGQGLQFLFEYFSETQRNKGNFPGRFSGRQFSNSRSEMNVSTLELGDSALYLCASSDGQGYEQYFGPGTRLTVT.

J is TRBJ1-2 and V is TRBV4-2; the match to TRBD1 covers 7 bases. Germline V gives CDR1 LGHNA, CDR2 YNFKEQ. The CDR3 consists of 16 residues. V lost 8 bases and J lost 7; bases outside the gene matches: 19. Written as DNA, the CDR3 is TGTGCCAGCCCCCCCCCGCGGGACAGCCGACCTAGTGGCTACACCTTC. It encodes CASPPPRDSRPSGYTF.